Presented here are 20 T cell receptor beta chains from one specimen sequenced in a study of blood T cell repertoires in COVID-19 (dated by TCRdb to the early 2020s). The library was produced with the immunoSEQ multiplex PCR assay. The source is immuneACCESS, and TCRdb retained only in-frame sequences with V and J called. Part of the clones is not carried over; for the studies checked, unresolved V genes explain less than half of this, and the remainder is unexplained. Across this sample there are about 21,000 clones, with 88% seen only once. The ten top clones hold 8.5% to 14% of the sample. Material: peripheral blood. The receptor set was obtained from a human donor in a cohort sampled during active COVID-19.

V gene TRBV4-2 combines with J gene TRBJ1-2, with 10 positions matching TRBD1. Germline lookup yields CDR1 LGHNA and CDR2 YNFKEQ. This CDR3 has 15 residues. V gave up 4 bases and J gave up 8 bases; unmatched junction bases: 10. The CDR3 spells CASSRRGDRGVGYTF. The CDR3 region has the DNA TGTGCCAGCAGCCGAAGAGGGGACAGGGGCGTCGGCTACACCTTC.

V is TRBV2 and J is TRBJ1-2; 8 bases match TRBD1. Trimming took 8 bases from V and 3 from J; bases not matched to a gene: 5. Per the germline V gene, CDR1 is SNHLY and CDR2 is FYNNEI. The CDR3 loop spans 13 amino acids. The CDR3: CASRTGNDYGYTF. CDR3 DNA: TGTGCCAGCCGGACAGGGAATGACTATGGCTACACCTTC.

A single count supports this clone. The chain employs TRBV3-1 (or the pseudogene TRBV3-2) and TRBJ2-1; 13 nucleotides agree with TRBD2. V trimming: 4 bases; J trimming: 8 bases; junction bases outside the gene matches: 11. CDR3 size: 17 residues. Germline CDR1 reads LGHDT; CDR2 reads YNNKEL (reference sequence). This CDR3 is CASSPTSGGAFLYEQFF. The CDR3 DNA reads as TGTGCCAGCAGCCCAACTAGCGGGGGGGCCTTTTTATATGAGCAGTTCTTC.

The V and J genes are TRBV11-2 and TRBJ1-4, with unresolved D. Germline CDR1 is SGHAT and CDR2 is FQNNGV. V dropped 1 base and J dropped 11 bases, with 14 bases sitting between them. There are 14 residues in the CDR3. DNA for the CDR3: TGTGCCAGCAGCTTAGCGTCGGGAGGAGGGAAACTGTTTTTT. Amino acids: CASSLASGGGKLFF. The full variable domain, rest sourced from reference TRBV11-2 and TRBJ1-4, is EAGVAQSPRYKIIEKRQSVAFWCNPISGHATLYWYQQILGQGPKLLIQFQNNGVVDDSQLPKDRFSAERLKGVDSTLKIQPAKLEDSAVYLCASSLASGGGKLFFGSGTQLSVL.

The chain combines TRBV5-1 with TRBJ2-1; 7 bases fit TRBD2. Germline V lookup: CDR1 SGHRS, CDR2 YFSETQ. The CDR3 is 14 amino acids. Losses at the gene ends were 5 bases for V and 4 bases for J; bases not matched to a gene: 6. The CDR3 DNA reads TGCGCCAGCAGTCCTAGCGGCCGATACAATGAGCAGTTCTTC. Translation gives CASSPSGRYNEQFF.

The genes are TRBV7-3 and TRBJ1-4, with TRBD1 matching over 8 bases. J was trimmed by 7 bases and V by 6 bases; bases with no gene match: 7. Germline CDR1 and CDR2: SGHTA and FQGTGA. This CDR3 spans 14 amino acids. The CDR3 is CASRPTGGSEKLFF. The CDR3 bases are TGTGCCAGCAGACCAACAGGGGGAAGTGAAAAACTGTTTTTT.

This clone is a singleton in its sample. The rearrangement links TRBV27 to TRBJ1-6; D is undetermined. Trimming took off 5 bases at V and 5 bases at J, with 10 bases between the two ends. CDR1 is MNHEY, CDR2 SMNVEV, per germline (reference sequence). The CDR3 loop spans 14 amino acids. CDR3 in amino acids: CASSRSQDNSPLHF. As DNA, the CDR3 is TGTGCCAGCAGTAGAAGCCAGGATAATTCACCCCTCCACTTT.

For the CDR3, the DNA is TGTGCCAGCAGCTTGTCAAGGGGAGGACAGCCCCAGCATTTT. This translates into CASSLSRGGQPQHF. V usage is TRBV5-6 and J usage is TRBJ1-5, with a weak D call TRBD1 (5 bases). This CDR3 region has 14 residues. V was pared by 1 base and J by 7 bases, with 12 bases between. Germline CDR1 SGHDT, CDR2 YYEEEE.

This chain links TRBV7-9 with TRBJ2-1, with TRBD2 as a possible D gene (7 bases). In germline, CDR1 is SEHNR, CDR2 FQNEAQ (reference sequence). V was cut by 11 bases and J by 3 bases, with 17 bases left in between. The CDR3 has 14 residues. The CDR3 is CAGGAGSLYNEQFF. The CDR3 bases are TGTGCCGGGGGGGCAGGGTCTCTCTACAATGAGCAGTTCTTC.

The chain recombines TRBV13 with TRBJ2-1, with D possibly matching TRBD2 (6 bases). The CDR3 extends over 13 amino acids. Germline V lookup: CDR1 PRHDT, CDR2 FYEKMQ (reference sequence). Trimming removed 3 bases at V and 5 bases at J, with 8 bases between. The CDR3 reads CASSFVADNEQFF. In DNA, the CDR3 is TGTGCCAGCAGCTTCGTAGCGGACAATGAGCAGTTCTTC.

The chain carries TRBV5-1 and TRBJ2-3; 11 positions agree with TRBD1. The J segment lost 8 bases and the V segment lost 0 bases, leaving 11 bases of the junction unmatched. CDR3 length: 17 residues. Germline CDR1 is SGHRS and CDR2 is YFSETQ. The CDR3 nucleotides read TGCGCCAGCAGCTTGGATGGGACAGGGGGGACCTATGGTACGCAGTATTTT. Translation: CASSLDGTGGTYGTQYF.

CDR3 coding DNA: TGTGCCATCAGTGAGTCGTATAATCCAGGGGTAGCCAAAAACATTCAGTACTTC. It is translated as CAISESYNPGVAKNIQYF. The chain employs TRBV10-3 and TRBJ2-4, with D maybe TRBD1 (6 bases). The CDR3 extends over 18 amino acids. The V end was cut by 0 bases, the J end by 0 bases, with 15 bases between. CDR1 and CDR2 (germline): ENHRY, SYGVKD.

The chain has TRBV11-3 and TRBJ2-7; 11 nucleotides agree with TRBD2. After removal of 6 bases from V and 7 bases from J, the junction contained 11 bases not matched to a gene. CDR1 SGHNT and CDR2 YENEEA come from the germline V gene. This CDR3 region has 15 residues. CDR3 loop: CASRPVAGGAREQYF. CDR3 coding DNA: TGTGCCAGCAGACCCGTAGCGGGGGGGGCTCGGGAGCAGTACTTC. Full variable domain (missing parts from reference TRBV11-3 and TRBJ2-7): EAGVVQSPRYKIIEKKQPVAFWCNPISGHNTLYWYLQNLGQGPELLIRYENEEAVDDSQLPKDRFSAERLKGVDSTLKIQPAELGDSAVYLCASRPVAGGAREQYFGPGTRLTVT.

The chain is built from TRBV6-5 and TRBJ1-5, with a possible D match to TRBD1 (6 bases). Trimming stripped 4 bases from V and 1 base from J, with 11 bases between. Germline V gene data show CDR1 as MNHEY and CDR2 as SVGAGI. CDR3 length: 15 residues. The CDR3 sequence: CASSFRGESNQPQHF. CDR3 DNA: TGTGCCAGCAGTTTCAGGGGTGAGAGCAATCAGCCCCAGCATTTT.

The V and J genes are TRBV19 and TRBJ1-1; D is uncertain. Trimming stripped 8 bases from V and 8 bases from J, with 9 bases between. The CDR3 has 10 amino acids. Germline CDR1 LNHDA, CDR2 SQIVND (reference sequence). The CDR3 here is CASWESEAFF. The DNA of the CDR3 is TGTGCCAGTTGGGAGTCCGAAGCTTTCTTT.

The V and J genes are TRBV29-1 and TRBJ2-3, with 11 nucleotides matching TRBD2. The germline gives CDR1 SQVTM, CDR2 ANQGSEA. The CDR3 contains 13 residues. V lost 7 bases to trimming and J lost 5 bases; unmatched junction nucleotides: 5. The CDR3 sequence: CSGSSGGIDTQYF. The DNA for the CDR3 is TGCAGCGGGTCTAGCGGGGGGATAGATACGCAGTATTTT.

The chain links TRBV4-1 to TRBJ1-6; TRBD1 is a possible D gene (5 bases). Trimming shortened V by 3 bases and J by 12 bases, and 15 bases separated the two germline ends. CDR3 length: 14 residues. Germline values: CDR1 MGHRA, CDR2 YSYEKL. This chain's CDR3 is CASSQRWGGQPLHF. CDR3 sequence (DNA): TGCGCCAGCAGCCAGAGGTGGGGCGGACAACCCCTCCACTTT.

The chain uses TRBV2 and TRBJ1-5; 10 nucleotides align to TRBD1. V dropped 6 bases and J dropped 6; count of bases not matched to a gene: 8. The CDR3 contains 15 residues. CDR1 and CDR2 (germline): SNHLY, FYNNEI. The CDR3 spells CASRDGTGVIQPQHF. As DNA, the CDR3 is TGTGCCAGCAGGGACGGGACAGGGGTTATTCAGCCCCAGCATTTT.

This chain links TRBV13 with TRBJ2-7; 7 bases match TRBD2. Germline V lookup: CDR1 PRHDT, CDR2 FYEKMQ (reference sequence). Trimming cost V 4 bases and J 2 bases; bases outside gene matches: 11. The CDR3 totals 16 residues. The CDR3 DNA follows: TGTGCCAGCAGCTCAAAATCTCTAGCGGTTCCCTACGAGCAGTACTTC. It encodes CASSSKSLAVPYEQYF.

The V and J genes are TRBV25-1 and TRBJ2-7; D not certain. The V end was cut by 10 bases, the J end by 0 bases, with 19 bases between. Germline loops: CDR1 MGHDK, CDR2 SYGVNS. This CDR3 has 15 residues. CDR3: CATTPPPLNSYEQYF. DNA for the CDR3: TGTGCCACCACACCTCCCCCATTGAACTCCTACGAGCAGTACTTC.